A single sample gave rise to the 4 T cell receptor beta chains below, sequenced in a study of CD8+ T cells in alopecia areata. RNA was extracted and reverse transcribed into cDNA as the sequencing template. The protocol was immunoSEQ multiplex PCR, while the TCRdb copy is restricted to in-frame clones and leaves out a portion. This sample carries roughly 250,000 clones, roughly two thirds of them seen once, and the ten largest clones take approximately 1.2%. Sequencing used CD4+ T cells sorted from blood, obtained at week 0. These receptors were collected from a human donor with alopecia areata.

This chain uses TRBV18 with TRBJ2-7, with a tentative D call TRBD2 (5 bases). The CDR3 has 14 residues. Germline CDR1 and CDR2: KGHSH and LQKENI. Trimming took off 6 bases at V and 2 bases at J, with 14 bases between the two ends. The CDR3 is CASSPGREAYEQYF. CDR3 bases: TGTGCCAGCTCCCCGGGCCGGGAAGCCTACGAGCAGTACTTC. Variable domain in full (rest from reference TRBV18 and TRBJ2-7): NAGVMQNPRHLVRRRGQEARLRCSPMKGHSHVYWYRQLPEEGLKFMVYLQKENIIDESGMPKERFSAEFPKEGPSILRIQQVVRGDSAAYFCASSPGREAYEQYFGPGTRLTVT.

The chain uses TRBV29-1 and TRBJ1-2; D remains ambiguous. CDR3 length: 12 amino acids. The V gene's germline CDR1 is SQVTM and CDR2 ANQGSEA. V gave up 5 bases and J gave up 5 bases, with 12 bases separating them. As DNA, the CDR3 is TGCAGCGTTCACACAGATCGGTATGGCTACACCTTC. Translation: CSVHTDRYGYTF.

This clone appeared a few times. The chain carries TRBV25-1 and TRBJ1-6; tentatively, D is TRBD1 (5 bases). The ends were cut back, 8 bases at V and 1 base at J, with 15 bases in the middle. This CDR3 has 16 amino acids. In germline, CDR1 is MGHDK, CDR2 SYGVNS. The CDR3 DNA is TGTGCCAGCGGTACAACTGGGGGGTCCTATAATTCACCCCTCCACTTT. Protein: CASGTTGGSYNSPLHF. The full variable domain, its missing parts supplied by reference TRBV25-1 and TRBJ1-6, is EADIYQTPRYLVIGTGKKITLECSQTMGHDKMYWYQQDPGMELHLIHYSYGVNSTEKGDLSSESTVSRIRTEHFPLTLESARPSHTSQYLCASGTTGGSYNSPLHFGNGTRLTVT.

The chain links TRBV2 to TRBJ2-7; D is unclear. The CDR3 length is 13 residues. V was cut by 1 base and J by 3 bases, with 7 bases left in between. The germline V gene has CDR1 SNHLY and CDR2 FYNNEI. The CDR3 coding sequence is TGTGCCAGCAGTGAAGACAAGAGCTACGAGCAGTACTTC. This gives the protein CASSEDKSYEQYF.